This TCR beta chain was sequenced for a study of shared clonotypes between healthy human individuals. Study-level results: About 5% of naive CD4 clonotypes were shared across four donors.

V was clipped by 3 bases and J by 0 bases, with 9 bases between them. The CDR3 extends over 15 amino acids. The V gene's germline CDR1 is LNHDA and CDR2 SQIVND (reference sequence). Concerning this clone itself: No antigen is known for it.

Template for every sorted-subset replicate PCR totaled approximately 0.2 ug DNA, roughly 30,000 T cell genomes. Sequencing was performed with immunoSEQ multiplex PCR; in TCRdb, only in-frame clones are kept and a portion is missing. In the table there are approximately 2.5 million clones, 93% of which are singletons. The sequencing sample was made of naive CD4+ T cells from PBMCs. Noted subset: CD45RA+ positively selected. The source is a young man in good health. Some clones in this sample may be carry-over from other donors' samples. The chain is built from TRBV19 and TRBJ1-3; D ambiguous. The CDR3, as DNA: TGTGCCAGTAGTATTAGCCCCATCTCTGGAAACACCATATATTTT. As protein: CASSISPISGNTIYF.